This TCR beta chain comes out of a study of beta chain features in type 1 diabetes. About this clone itself: No antigen is known for it.

Donors contributed one heparinised blood draw apiece, averaging roughly 0.12 L. Germline CDR1 MDHEN, CDR2 SYDVKM. The CDR3 spans 14 residues. Trimming took off 8 bases at V and 0 bases at J, with 11 bases between the two ends. Study-wide points: All four CD4+ subsets of Type 1 diabetes patients contained TCRB CDR3s that were moderately but significantly shorter. VDJ junctions in type 1 diabetes patients carried more deletions and fewer insertions.

Every bit of the isolated RNA underwent reverse transcription, so sequencing read expressed TCRB transcripts. The data were produced by immunoSEQ multiplex PCR, yet TCRdb's version contains in-frame clones alone and is incomplete. The repertoire holds hundreds of thousands of clones, with about 12% as singletons. Sequenced: naive CD4+ T cells from blood. This chain joins TRBV28 and TRBJ2-1, with a possible D match to TRBD2 (5 bases). This clonotype was obtained from a woman under 30 with type 1 diabetes. CDR3 in amino acids: CASGLWSSYNEQFF. CDR3 sequence (DNA): TGTGCCAGCGGACTTTGGAGCTCCTACAATGAGCAGTTCTTC.